Listed below are T cell receptor beta chains from one sample, sequenced in a study of cytomegalovirus exposure and HLA in healthy donors. The repertoire was sequenced with immunoSEQ multiplex PCR; TCRdb's copy has only in-frame clones and lacks some. The sample has fewer than 130,000 clones, roughly 71% seen once. Sequenced sample: PBMCs. These receptor sequences come from a man aged 35-49 years in good health and CMV-seropositive. Each CDR3 is given with its conserved first and last residue. A D gene is named only where the DNA matches it firmly. Size values are once, few and many counts, or a class for expanded clones, and some rows have none.

cdr3_nt,cdr3_aa,clone_size,j_call,d_call,v_call
TGTGCCAGCTCACCGGGACAGGGGTTTGAAAAACTGTTTTTT,CASSPGQGFEKLFF,-,TRBJ1-4,TRBD1,TRBV18
TGTGCCATCAGTGACCCAACTAGGTCACAAGAGACCCAGTACTTC,CAISDPTRSQETQYF,few,TRBJ2-5,-,TRBV10-3
TGTGCCAGCAGGTCCGGGTGGAGGACAGAGACCCAGTACTTC,CASRSGWRTETQYF,-,TRBJ2-5,-,TRBV7-2
TGTGCCAGCCTTGGTGAGGGCGGGTACAATGAGCAGTTCTTC,CASLGEGGYNEQFF,-,TRBJ2-1,-,TRBV6-6
TGTGCCAGCAGCCAACGACTAGGCCCACAAGAGACCCAGTACTTC,CASSQRLGPQETQYF,-,TRBJ2-5,-,TRBV14
TGTGCCAGCTCAGAAATGGAGGTTTGGGGCTCCTACAATGAGCAGTTCTTC,CASSEMEVWGSYNEQFF,once,TRBJ2-1,-,TRBV18
TGCGCCAGCAGCTTGGTGGACAGGGTAGGAGAGACCCAGTACTTC,CASSLVDRVGETQYF,-,TRBJ2-5,TRBD1,TRBV5-1
TGTGCCAGCAGCCTTGGACTAGCGGCTCCCTCAGGGGGCACAGATACGCAGTATTTT,CASSLGLAAPSGGTDTQYF,-,TRBJ2-3,TRBD2,TRBV7-9
TGTGCCAGCAGTTTATGGACAGGGCGATTATTAGGTGGCAATCAGCCCCAGCATTTT,CASSLWTGRLLGGNQPQHF,-,TRBJ1-5,TRBD1,TRBV28
TGTGCCAGCAACGTAGGGCGGGGGGGCACTGAAGCTTTCTTT,CASNVGRGGTEAFF,-,TRBJ1-1,-,TRBV27
TGTGCCAGCAGTGAAGGGGGTGAGGGCGGCTACACCTTC,CASSEGGEGGYTF,-,TRBJ1-2,-,TRBV2
TGTGCCAGCAGCCAGGATCCCGGGACAGGGGAAGAGCAGTACTTC,CASSQDPGTGEEQYF,-,TRBJ2-7,TRBD1,TRBV4-2
TGCGCCAGCAGCCCCCCCGTGGCGGGGAACACTGAAGCTTTCTTT,CASSPPVAGNTEAFF,-,TRBJ1-1,-,TRBV4-1
TGTGCCAGCAGCGACCCTCTAACGATCGGTGAGCAGTTCTTC,CASSDPLTIGEQFF,-,TRBJ2-1,-,TRBV9
TGTGCCAGCAGCCGGGGACAGGCGAACTATGGCTACACCTTC,CASSRGQANYGYTF,-,TRBJ1-2,TRBD1,TRBV6-1
TGCGCCAGCAGCCAAGGGGGGCGGGATGAAAAACTGTTTTTT,CASSQGGRDEKLFF,-,TRBJ1-4,-,TRBV4-3
TGTGCCAGCAGCTTTAGGGCAGGGGGCGCGAACACTGAAGCTTTCTTT,CASSFRAGGANTEAFF,-,TRBJ1-1,TRBD1,TRBV5-4
TGTGCCAGCAGCTCCTTGGCGGGGGCTCACTATGGCTACACCTTC,CASSSLAGAHYGYTF,-,TRBJ1-2,-,TRBV11-2
TGTGCCAGCAGTCCGCCACCAAATACGGGCACTGAAGCTTTCTTT,CASSPPPNTGTEAFF,once,TRBJ1-1,-,TRBV28
TGTGCTTGGACTAGCGGGATGAACATTCAGTACTTC,CAWTSGMNIQYF,-,TRBJ2-4,TRBD2,TRBV30
TGCAGCGTCGGGAAGGTCCAAGAGACCCAGTACTTC,CSVGKVQETQYF,-,TRBJ2-5,-,TRBV29-1
TGCGCCAGCAGCGCTGACTGGATAGTTACTGAAAAACTGTTTTTT,CASSADWIVTEKLFF,-,TRBJ1-4,-,TRBV4-1